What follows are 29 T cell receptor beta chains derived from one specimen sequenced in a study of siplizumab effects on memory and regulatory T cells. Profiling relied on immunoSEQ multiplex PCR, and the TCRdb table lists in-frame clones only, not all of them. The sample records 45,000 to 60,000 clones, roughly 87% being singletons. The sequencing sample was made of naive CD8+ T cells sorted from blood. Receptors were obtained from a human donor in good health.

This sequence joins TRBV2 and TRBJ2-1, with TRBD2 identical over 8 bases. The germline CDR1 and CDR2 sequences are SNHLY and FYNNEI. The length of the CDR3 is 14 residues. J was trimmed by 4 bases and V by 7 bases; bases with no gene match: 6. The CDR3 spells CASTPSGGYNEQFF. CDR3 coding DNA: TGTGCCAGCACCCCCAGCGGGGGATACAATGAGCAGTTCTTC.

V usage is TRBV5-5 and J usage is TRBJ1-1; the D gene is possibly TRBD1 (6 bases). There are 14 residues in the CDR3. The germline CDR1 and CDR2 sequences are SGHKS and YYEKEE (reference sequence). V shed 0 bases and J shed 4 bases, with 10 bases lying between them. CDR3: CASSLGAGATEAFF. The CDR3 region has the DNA TGTGCCAGCAGCTTGGGGGCAGGGGCCACTGAAGCTTTCTTT. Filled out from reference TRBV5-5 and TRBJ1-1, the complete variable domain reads DAGVTQSPTHLIKTRGQQVTLRCSPISGHKSVSWYQQVLGQGPQFIFQYYEKEERGRGNFPDRFSARQFPNYSSELNVNALLLGDSALYLCASSLGAGATEAFFGQGTRLTVV.

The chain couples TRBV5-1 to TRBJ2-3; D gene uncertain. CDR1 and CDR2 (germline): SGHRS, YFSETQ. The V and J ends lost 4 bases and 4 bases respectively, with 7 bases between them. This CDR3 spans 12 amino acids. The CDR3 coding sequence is TGCGCCAGCAGCAGTAGGTCAGATACGCAGTATTTT. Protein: CASSSRSDTQYF.

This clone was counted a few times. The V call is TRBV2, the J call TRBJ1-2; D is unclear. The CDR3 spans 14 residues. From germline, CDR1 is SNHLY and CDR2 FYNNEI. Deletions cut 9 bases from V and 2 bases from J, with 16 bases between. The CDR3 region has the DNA TGTGCCAGGAGCAGACCGACGGACAACTATGGCTACACCTTC. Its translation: CARSRPTDNYGYTF.

The CDR3 reads CASSLVGQGSETQYF. DNA of the CDR3: TGTGCCAGCAGCTTGGTTGGACAGGGTTCAGAGACCCAGTACTTC. The chain has TRBV5-4 and TRBJ2-5, with 8 bases lining up with TRBD1. Germline CDR1 SGHNT, CDR2 YYREEE (reference sequence). J gave up 4 bases and V 0 bases, and 5 bases lay outside the gene matches. This CDR3 comprises 15 residues.

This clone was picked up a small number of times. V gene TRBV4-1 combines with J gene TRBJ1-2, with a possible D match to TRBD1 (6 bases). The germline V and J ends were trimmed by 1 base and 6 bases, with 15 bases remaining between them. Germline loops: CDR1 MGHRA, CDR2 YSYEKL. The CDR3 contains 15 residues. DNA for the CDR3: TGCGCCAGCAGCCAAGTCACAGGGACCCTTGATGGCTACACCTTC. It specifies CASSQVTGTLDGYTF.

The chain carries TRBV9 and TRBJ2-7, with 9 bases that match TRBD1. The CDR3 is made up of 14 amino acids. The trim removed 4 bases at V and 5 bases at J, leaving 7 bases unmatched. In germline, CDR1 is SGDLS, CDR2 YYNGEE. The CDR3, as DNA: TGTGCCAGCAGCCACGGGGACAGGGTCCACGAGCAGTACTTC. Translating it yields CASSHGDRVHEQYF.

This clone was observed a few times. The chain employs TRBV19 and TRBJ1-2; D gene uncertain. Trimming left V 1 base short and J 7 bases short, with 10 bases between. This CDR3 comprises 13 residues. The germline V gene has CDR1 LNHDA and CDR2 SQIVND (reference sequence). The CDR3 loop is CASSIVRSGGYTF. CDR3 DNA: TGTGCCAGTAGTATAGTCCGTTCAGGTGGCTACACCTTC.

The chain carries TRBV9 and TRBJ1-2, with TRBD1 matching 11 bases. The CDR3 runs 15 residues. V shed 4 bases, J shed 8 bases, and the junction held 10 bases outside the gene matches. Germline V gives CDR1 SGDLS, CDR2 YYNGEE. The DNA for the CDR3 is TGTGCCAGCAGCTTACGAACCGGACAGGGGGCGGGCTACACCTTC. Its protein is CASSLRTGQGAGYTF.

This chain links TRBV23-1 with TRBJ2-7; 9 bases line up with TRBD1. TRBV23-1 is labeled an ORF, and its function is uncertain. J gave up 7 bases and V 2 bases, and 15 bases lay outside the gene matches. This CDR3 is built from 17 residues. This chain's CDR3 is CASSQPKCRDRVDEQYF. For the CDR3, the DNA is TGCGCCAGCAGTCAACCGAAATGCCGGGACAGGGTGGATGAGCAGTACTTC.

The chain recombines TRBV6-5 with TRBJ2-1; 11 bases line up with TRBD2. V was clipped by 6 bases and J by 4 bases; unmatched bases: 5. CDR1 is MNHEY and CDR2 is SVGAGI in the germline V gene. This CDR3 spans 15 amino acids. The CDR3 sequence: CASRAGTSGYNEQFF. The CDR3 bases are TGTGCCAGCAGAGCCGGGACTAGCGGATACAATGAGCAGTTCTTC.

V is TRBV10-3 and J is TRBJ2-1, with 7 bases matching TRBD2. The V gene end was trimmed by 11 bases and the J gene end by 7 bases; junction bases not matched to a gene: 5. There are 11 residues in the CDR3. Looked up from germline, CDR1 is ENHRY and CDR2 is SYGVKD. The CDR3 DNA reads TGTGCCGGTTCTAGCGGTAATGAGCAGTTCTTC. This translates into CAGSSGNEQFF.

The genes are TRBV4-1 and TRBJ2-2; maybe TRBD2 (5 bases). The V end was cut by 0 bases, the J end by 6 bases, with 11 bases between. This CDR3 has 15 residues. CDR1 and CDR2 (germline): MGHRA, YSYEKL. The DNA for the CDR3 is TGCGCCAGCAGCCAAGAAGGGAGTGCGGCCGGGGAGCTGTTTTTT. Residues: CASSQEGSAAGELFF.

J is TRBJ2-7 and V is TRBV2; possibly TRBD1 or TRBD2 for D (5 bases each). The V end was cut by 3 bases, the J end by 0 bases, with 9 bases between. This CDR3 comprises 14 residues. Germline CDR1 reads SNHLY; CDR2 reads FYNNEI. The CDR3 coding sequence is TGTGCCAGCAGTGATGAGGGGATCTCCTACGAGCAGTACTTC. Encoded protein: CASSDEGISYEQYF.

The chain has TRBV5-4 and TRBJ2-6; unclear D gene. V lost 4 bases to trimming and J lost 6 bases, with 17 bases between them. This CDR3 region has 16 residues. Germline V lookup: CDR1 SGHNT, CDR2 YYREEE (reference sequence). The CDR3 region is CASSPIGPVTANVLTF. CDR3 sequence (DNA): TGTGCCAGCAGCCCGATCGGGCCAGTAACGGCCAACGTCCTGACTTTC. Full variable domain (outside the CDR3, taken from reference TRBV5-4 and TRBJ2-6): ETGVTQSPTHLIKTRGQQVTLRCSSQSGHNTVSWYQQALGQGPQFIFQYYREEENGRGNFPPRFSGLQFPNYSSELNVNALELDDSALYLCASSPIGPVTANVLTFGAGSRLTVL.

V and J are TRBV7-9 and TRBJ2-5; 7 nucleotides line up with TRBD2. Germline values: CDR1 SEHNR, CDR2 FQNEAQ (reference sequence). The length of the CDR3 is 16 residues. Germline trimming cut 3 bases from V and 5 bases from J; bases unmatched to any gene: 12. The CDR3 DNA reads TGTGCCAGCAGCTTCCTTTCCATCGCGGGAGAGGAGACCCAGTACTTC. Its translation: CASSFLSIAGEETQYF.

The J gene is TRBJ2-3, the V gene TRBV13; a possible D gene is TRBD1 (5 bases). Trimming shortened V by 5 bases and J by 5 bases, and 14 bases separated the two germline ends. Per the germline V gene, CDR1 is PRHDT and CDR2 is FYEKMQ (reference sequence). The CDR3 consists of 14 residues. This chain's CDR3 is CASSLRQSEDTQYF. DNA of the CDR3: TGTGCCAGCAGCCTCCGACAGTCGGAAGATACGCAGTATTTT.

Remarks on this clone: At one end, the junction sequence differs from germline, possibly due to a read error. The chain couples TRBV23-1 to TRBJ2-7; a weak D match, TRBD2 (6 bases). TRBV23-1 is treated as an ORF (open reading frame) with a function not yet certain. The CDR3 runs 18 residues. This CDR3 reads CASSQSTPPLGGDYERYF. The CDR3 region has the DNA TGCGCCAGCAGTCAATCCACCCCCCCTCTGGGGGGAGACTACGAGCGGTACTTC.

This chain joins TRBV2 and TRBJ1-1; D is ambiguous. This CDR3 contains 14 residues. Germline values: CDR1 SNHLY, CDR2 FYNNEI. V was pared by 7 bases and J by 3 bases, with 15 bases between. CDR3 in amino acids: CASTEPGLDTEAFF. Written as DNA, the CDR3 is TGTGCCAGCACCGAGCCGGGTCTAGACACTGAAGCTTTCTTT.

The DNA of the CDR3 is TGTGCCACCCAGGGCCAAGACAGGGCTAACTATGGCTACACCTTC. The encoded protein is CATQGQDRANYGYTF. J is TRBJ1-2 and V is TRBV10-3; 7 bases map to TRBD1. Germline CDR1 ENHRY, CDR2 SYGVKD. There are 15 residues in the CDR3. Trimming removed 10 bases from V and 0 bases from J; junction bases left unmatched: 11.

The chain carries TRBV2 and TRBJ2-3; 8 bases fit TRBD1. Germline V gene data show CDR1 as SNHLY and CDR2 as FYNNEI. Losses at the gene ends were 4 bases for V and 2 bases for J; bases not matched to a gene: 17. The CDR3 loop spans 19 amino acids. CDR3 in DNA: TGTGCCAGCAGTGTGGTCAGGGCTCCGGGACAGGCGAACACAGATACGCAGTATTTT. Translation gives CASSVVRAPGQANTDTQYF.

The CDR3: CASSAHSNPVYEQYF. CDR3 DNA: TGTGCCAGCAGCGCCCATTCCAACCCGGTCTACGAGCAGTACTTC. The chain uses TRBV13 and TRBJ2-7; D unresolved. This CDR3 is built from 15 residues. With 5 bases removed from V and 3 bases from J, the gap between germline ends came to 17 bases. CDR1 and CDR2 from the germline V gene are PRHDT and FYEKMQ (reference sequence).

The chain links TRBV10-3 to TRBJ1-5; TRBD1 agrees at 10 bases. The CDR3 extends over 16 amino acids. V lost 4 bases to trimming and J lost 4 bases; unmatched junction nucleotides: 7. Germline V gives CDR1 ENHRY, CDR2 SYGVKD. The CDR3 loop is CAISVTGTGENQPQHF. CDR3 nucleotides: TGTGCCATCAGTGTAACTGGGACAGGGGAAAATCAGCCCCAGCATTTT.

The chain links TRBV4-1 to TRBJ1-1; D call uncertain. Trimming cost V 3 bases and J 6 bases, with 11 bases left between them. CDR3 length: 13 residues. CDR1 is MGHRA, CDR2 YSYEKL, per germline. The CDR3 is CASSHLVWAEAFF. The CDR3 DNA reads TGCGCCAGCAGCCATCTAGTTTGGGCTGAAGCTTTCTTT.

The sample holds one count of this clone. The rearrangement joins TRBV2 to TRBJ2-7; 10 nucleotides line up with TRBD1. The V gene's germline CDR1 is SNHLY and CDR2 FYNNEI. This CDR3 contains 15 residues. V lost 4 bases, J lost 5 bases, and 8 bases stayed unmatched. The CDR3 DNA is TGTGCCAGCAGTGCTACCGGGACAGGGGCCCACGAGCAGTACTTC. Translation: CASSATGTGAHEQYF.

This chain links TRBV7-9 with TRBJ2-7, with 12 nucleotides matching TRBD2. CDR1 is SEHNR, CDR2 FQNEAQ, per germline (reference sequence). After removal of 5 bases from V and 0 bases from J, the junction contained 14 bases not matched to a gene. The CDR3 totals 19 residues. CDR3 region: CASSPEGLAGISSSYEQYF. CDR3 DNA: TGTGCCAGCAGCCCAGAAGGACTAGCGGGGATCTCAAGCTCCTACGAGCAGTACTTC.

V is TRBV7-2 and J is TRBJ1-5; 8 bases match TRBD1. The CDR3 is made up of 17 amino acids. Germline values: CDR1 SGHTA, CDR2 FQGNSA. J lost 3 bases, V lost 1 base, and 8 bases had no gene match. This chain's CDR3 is CASSLGIGTGPNQPQHF. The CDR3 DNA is TGTGCCAGCAGCTTAGGAATCGGGACAGGTCCCAATCAGCCCCAGCATTTT.

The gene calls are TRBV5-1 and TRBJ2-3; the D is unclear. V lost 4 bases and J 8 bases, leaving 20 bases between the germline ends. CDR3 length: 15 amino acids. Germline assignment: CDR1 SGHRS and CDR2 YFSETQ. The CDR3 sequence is CASSKIETAPGTQYF. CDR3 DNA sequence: TGCGCCAGCAGCAAAATTGAAACAGCGCCCGGTACGCAGTATTTT.

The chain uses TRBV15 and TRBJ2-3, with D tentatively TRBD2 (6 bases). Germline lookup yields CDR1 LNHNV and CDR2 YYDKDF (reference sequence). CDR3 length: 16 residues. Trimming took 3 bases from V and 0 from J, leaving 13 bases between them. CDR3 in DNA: TGTGCCACCAGCAGGGATGGGGCGGGGAGCACAGATACGCAGTATTTT. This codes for CATSRDGAGSTDTQYF.